This T cell receptor beta chain was captured by sequencing in a study of cytomegalovirus exposure and HLA in healthy donors. Primers: 60 Vbeta forward and 13 Jbeta reverse. Sequenced by immunoSEQ multiplex PCR; TCRdb stores in-frame clones only, minus some. The profile shows some 150,000 clones, 70% to 85% of them singletons. Broader study findings: Listed as cytomegalovirus-associated were 170 or so TCR beta chains.

Germline values: CDR1 SGDLS, CDR2 YYNGEE. There are 12 residues in the CDR3. The V and J ends lost 0 bases and 8 bases respectively, with 6 bases between them. About this clone: Its antigen is not identified.

The genes are TRBV9 and TRBJ2-1, with D perhaps matching TRBD2 (5 bases). This clonotype was sampled from a male donor in good health and CMV-seronegative. The source material was PBMCs. Written as DNA, the CDR3 is TGTGCCAGCAGCGTAGTCGGGGATGAGCAGTTCTTC. Translating gives CASSVVGDEQFF. Combining the CDR3 with reference TRBV9 and TRBJ2-1 gives the whole variable domain DSGVTQTPKHLITATGQRVTLRCSPRSGDLSVYWYQQSLDQGLQFLIQYYNGEERAKGNILERFSAQQFPDLHSELNLSSLELGDSALYFCASSVVGDEQFFGPGTRLTVL.